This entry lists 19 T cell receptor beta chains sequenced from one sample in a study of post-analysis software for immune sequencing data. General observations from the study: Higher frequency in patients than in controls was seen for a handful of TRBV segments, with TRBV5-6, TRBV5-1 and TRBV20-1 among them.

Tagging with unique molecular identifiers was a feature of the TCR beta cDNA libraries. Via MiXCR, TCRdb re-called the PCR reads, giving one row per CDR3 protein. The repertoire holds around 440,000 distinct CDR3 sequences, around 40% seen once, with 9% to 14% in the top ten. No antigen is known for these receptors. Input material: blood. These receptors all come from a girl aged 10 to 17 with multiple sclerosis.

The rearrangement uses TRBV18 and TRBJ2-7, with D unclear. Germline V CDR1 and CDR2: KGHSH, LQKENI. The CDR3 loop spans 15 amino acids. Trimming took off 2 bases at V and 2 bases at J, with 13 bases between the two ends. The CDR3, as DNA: TGTGCCAGCTCACCAGTGGTCGGCGGTACCTACGAGCAGTACTTC. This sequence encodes CASSPVVGGTYEQYF.

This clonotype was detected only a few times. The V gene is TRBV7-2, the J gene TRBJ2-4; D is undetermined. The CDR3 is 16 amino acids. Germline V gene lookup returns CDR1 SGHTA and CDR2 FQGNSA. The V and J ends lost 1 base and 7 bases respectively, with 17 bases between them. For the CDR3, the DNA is TGTGCCAGCAGCTTAGGATCTCCAACATTACGGAACATTCAGTACTTC. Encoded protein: CASSLGSPTLRNIQYF.

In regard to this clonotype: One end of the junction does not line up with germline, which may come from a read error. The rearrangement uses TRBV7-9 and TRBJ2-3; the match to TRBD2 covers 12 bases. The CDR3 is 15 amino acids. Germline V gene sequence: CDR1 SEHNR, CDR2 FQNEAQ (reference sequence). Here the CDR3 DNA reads TGTGCCAGCAGCTTACCGGGACTAGCGGGCCCAACGCGGTATTTT. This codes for CASSLPGLAGPTRYF.

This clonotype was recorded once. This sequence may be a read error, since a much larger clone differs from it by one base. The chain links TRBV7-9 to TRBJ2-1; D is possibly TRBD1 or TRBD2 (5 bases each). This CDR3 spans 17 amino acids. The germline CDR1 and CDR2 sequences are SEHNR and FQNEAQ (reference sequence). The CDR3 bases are TGTGCCAGCAGCTTTCGGGCTGGGGTTACACGGGGCAATGGGCAGTTCTTC. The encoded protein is CASSFRAGVTRGNGQFF.

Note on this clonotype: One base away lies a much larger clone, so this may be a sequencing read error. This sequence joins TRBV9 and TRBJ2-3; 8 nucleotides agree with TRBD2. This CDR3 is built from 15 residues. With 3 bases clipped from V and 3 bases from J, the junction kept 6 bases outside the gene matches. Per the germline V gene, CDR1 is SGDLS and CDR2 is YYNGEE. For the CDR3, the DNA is TGTGCCAGCAGCGGAGGACTAGCAGGGACAGATACGCAGTATTTT. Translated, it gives CASSGGLAGTDTQYF.

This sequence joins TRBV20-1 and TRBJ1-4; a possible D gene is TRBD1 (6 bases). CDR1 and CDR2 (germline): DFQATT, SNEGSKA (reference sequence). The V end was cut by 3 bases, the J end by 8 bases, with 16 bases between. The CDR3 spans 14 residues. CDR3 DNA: TGCAGTGCTAGGACCGAAGAAGGGGGAGAAAAACTGTTTTTT. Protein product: CSARTEEGGEKLFF.

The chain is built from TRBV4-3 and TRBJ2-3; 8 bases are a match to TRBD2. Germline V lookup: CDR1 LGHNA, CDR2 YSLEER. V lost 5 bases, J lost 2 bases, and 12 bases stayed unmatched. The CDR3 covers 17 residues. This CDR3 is CASSYRGLAGSTDTQYF. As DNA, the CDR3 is TGCGCCAGCAGCTACAGAGGGCTAGCGGGTTCCACAGATACGCAGTATTTT.

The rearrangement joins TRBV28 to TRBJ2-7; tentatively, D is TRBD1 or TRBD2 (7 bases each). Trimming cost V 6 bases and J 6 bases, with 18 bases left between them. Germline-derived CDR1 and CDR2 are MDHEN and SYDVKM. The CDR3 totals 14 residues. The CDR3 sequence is CASSPGGETGEQYF. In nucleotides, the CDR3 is TGTGCCAGCAGCCCAGGGGGGGAAACGGGCGAGCAGTACTTC. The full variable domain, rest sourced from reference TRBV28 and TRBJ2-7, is DVKVTQSSRYLVKRTGEKVFLECVQDMDHENMFWYRQDPGLGLRLIYFSYDVKMKEKGDIPEGYSVSREKKERFSLILESASTNQTSMYLCASSPGGETGEQYFGPGTRLTVT.

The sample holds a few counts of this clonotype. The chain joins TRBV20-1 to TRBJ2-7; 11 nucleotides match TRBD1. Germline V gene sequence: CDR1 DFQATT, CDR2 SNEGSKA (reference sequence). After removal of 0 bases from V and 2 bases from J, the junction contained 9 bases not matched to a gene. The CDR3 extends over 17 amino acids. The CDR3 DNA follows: TGCAGTGCTAGAGAGGGGGGGACAGGGGGTGGCCCCTACGAGCAGTACTTC. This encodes CSAREGGTGGGPYEQYF.

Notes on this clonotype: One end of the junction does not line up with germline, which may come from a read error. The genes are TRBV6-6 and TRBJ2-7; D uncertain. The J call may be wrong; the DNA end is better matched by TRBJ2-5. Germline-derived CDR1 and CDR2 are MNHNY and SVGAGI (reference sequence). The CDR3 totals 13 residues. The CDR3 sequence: CTSSYSLTETQYF. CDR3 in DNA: TGTACCAGCAGTTACTCACTGACGGAGACCCAGTACTTC.

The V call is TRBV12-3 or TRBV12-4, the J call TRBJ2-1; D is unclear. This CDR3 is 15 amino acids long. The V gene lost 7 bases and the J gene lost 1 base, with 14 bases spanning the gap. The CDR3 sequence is CASTPDGISYNEQFF. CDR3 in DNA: TGTGCCAGCACCCCTGATGGGATTTCCTACAATGAGCAGTTCTTC.

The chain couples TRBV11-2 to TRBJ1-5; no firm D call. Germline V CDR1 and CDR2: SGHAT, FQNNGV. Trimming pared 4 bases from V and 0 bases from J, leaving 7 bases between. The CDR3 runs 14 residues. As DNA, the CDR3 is TGTGCCAGCAGCTCCCGAGATAGCAATCAGCCCCAGCATTTT. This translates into CASSSRDSNQPQHF.

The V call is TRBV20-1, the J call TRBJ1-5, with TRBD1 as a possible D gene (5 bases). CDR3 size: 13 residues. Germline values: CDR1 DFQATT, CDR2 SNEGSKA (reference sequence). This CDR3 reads CSARQREGQPQHF. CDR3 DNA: TGCAGCGCACGACAGAGGGAGGGTCAGCCCCAGCATTTT.

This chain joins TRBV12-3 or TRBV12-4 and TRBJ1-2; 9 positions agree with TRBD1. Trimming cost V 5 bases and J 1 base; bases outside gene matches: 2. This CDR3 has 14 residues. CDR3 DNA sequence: TGTGCCAGCAGTAGACAGGGGGTTAACTATGGCTACACCTTC. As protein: CASSRQGVNYGYTF.

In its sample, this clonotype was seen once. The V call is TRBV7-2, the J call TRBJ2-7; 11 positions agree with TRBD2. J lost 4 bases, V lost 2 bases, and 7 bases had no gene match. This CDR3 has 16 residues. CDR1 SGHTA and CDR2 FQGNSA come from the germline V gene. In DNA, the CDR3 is TGTGCCAGCAGCTTAACTAGCGGGAGAGGGCGGTACGAGCAGTACTTC. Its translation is CASSLTSGRGRYEQYF.

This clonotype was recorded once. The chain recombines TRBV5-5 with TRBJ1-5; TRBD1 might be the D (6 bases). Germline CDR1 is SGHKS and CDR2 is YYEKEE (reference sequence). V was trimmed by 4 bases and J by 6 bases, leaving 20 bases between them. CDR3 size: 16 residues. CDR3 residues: CASSPYLSGGGQPQHF. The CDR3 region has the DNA TGTGCCAGCAGCCCGTACCTAAGTGGGGGCGGTCAGCCCCAGCATTTT.

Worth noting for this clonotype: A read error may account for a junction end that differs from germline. This chain's CDR3 is CSGEDQGETQYF. The CDR3 DNA reads as TGCAGCGGTGAAGATCAAGGGGAGACCCAGTACTTC. This chain connects TRBV29-1 to TRBJ2-7; D not resolved. Gene TRBJ2-5 matches the end of the DNA better, so the J call may be wrong. Per germline, CDR1 SQVTM and CDR2 ANQGSEA. CDR3 length: 12 amino acids.

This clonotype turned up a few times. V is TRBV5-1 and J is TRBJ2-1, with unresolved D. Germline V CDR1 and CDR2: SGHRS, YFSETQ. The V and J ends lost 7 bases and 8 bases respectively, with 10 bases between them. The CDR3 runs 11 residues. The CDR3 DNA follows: TGCGCCAGCGCTACGGGTTATGAGCAGTTCTTC. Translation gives CASATGYEQFF.

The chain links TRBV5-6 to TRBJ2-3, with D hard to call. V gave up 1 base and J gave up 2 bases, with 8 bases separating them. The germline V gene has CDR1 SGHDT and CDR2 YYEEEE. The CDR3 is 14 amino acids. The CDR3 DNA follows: TGTGCCAGCAGCTTGAAAAGGTCCACAGATACGCAGTATTTT. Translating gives CASSLKRSTDTQYF.